This T cell receptor beta chain was identified during a study of OX40 agonist ivuxolimab in advanced cancers. The overall study: Ivuxolimab is an agonistic anti-OX40 (CD134) antibody, and patients were treated with it. Among those enrolled, mean age was roughly 55 years (range 23 to 79) and roughly 84% were male.

Study-wide results and caveats: In the 0.1 to 3.0 mg/kg range, CD4+ and CD8+ blood T cells had expanded clonally by week 6.

Patients were excluded for autoimmune disease history or systemic immunosuppression. The assay was immunoSEQ multiplex PCR, and TCRdb's table has in-frame clones only and misses some. The table shows some 97,000 clones, with over 75% occurring only once. A note on this clone: Its cognate antigen is unknown.

The starting material was CD4+ or CD8+ T cells sorted from blood, obtained in a trial of the OX40 agonist ivuxolimab. The clonotype originates from an adult with an advanced solid tumor such as melanoma, head and neck, liver or kidney cancer.

CDR3 sequence reads: CASSQDPGAGANVLTF. The CDR3 DNA is TGTGCCAGCAGCCAAGACCCCGGGGCTGGGGCCAACGTCCTGACTTTC. The V and J genes are TRBV4-2 and TRBJ2-6, with a possible D match to TRBD2 (5 bases). V was trimmed by 0 bases and J by 2 bases, leaving 8 bases between them. This CDR3 comprises 16 residues. Germline V gene lookup returns CDR1 LGHNA and CDR2 YNFKEQ.